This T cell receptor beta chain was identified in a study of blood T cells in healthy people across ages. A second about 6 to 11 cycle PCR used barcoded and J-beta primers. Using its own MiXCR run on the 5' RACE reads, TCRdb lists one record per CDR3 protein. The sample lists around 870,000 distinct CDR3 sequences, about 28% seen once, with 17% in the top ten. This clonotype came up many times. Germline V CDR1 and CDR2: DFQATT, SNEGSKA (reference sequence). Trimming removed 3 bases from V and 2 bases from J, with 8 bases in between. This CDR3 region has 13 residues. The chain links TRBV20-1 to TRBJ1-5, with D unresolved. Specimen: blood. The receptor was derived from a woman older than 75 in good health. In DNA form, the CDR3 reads TGCAGTGCTAGGGGTGGGGGCAATCAGCCCCAGCATTTT. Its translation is CSARGGGNQPQHF.